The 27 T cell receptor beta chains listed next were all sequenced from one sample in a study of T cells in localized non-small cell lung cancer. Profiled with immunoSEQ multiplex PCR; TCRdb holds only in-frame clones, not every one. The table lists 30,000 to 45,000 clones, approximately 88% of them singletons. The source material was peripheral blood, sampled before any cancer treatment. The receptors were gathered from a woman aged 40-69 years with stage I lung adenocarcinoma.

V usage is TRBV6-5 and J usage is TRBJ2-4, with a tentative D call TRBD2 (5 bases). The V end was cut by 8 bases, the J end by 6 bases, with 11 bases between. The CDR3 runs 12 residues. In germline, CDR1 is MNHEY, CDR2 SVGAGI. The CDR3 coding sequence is TGTGCCAGCGGAGAGCGGAGAAACATTCAGTACTTC. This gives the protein CASGERRNIQYF.

The DNA for the CDR3 is TGTGCCTGGAAGGTACCGGGACTGAACACTGAAGCTTTCTTT. It translates to CAWKVPGLNTEAFF. The chain joins TRBV30 to TRBJ1-1, with D possibly matching TRBD1 (5 bases). Germline V gene data show CDR1 as GTSNPN and CDR2 as SVGIG (reference sequence). The CDR3 extends over 14 amino acids. V was trimmed by 4 bases and J by 0 bases, leaving 12 bases between them.

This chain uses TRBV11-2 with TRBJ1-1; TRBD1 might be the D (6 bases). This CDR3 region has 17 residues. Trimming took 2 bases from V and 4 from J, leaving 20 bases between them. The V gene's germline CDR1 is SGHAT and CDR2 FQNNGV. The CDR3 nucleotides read TGTGCCAGCAGCTTACCCCCGCCTTGGGAGGGGGGCACTGAAGCTTTCTTT. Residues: CASSLPPPWEGGTEAFF.

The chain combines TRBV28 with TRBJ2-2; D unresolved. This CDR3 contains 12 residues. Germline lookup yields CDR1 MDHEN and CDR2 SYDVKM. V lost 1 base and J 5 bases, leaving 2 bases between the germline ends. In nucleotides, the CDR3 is TGTGCCAGCAGTTTATTTACCGGGGAGCTGTTTTTT. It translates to CASSLFTGELFF.

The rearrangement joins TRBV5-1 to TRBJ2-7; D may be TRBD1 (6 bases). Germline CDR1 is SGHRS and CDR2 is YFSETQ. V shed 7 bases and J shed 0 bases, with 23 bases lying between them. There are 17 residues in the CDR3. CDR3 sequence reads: CASDRTVVVRDSYEQYF. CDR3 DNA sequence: TGCGCCAGCGACAGGACAGTTGTGGTACGCGACTCCTACGAGCAGTACTTC.

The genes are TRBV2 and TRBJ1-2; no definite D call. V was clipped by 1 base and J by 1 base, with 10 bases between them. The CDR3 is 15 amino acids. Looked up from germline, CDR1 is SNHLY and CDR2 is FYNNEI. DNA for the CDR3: TGTGCCAGCAGTGAAGTATATGGGGTTAACTATGGCTACACCTTC. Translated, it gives CASSEVYGVNYGYTF. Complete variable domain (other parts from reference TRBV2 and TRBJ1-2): EPEVTQTPSHQVTQMGQEVILRCVPISNHLYFYWYRQILGQKVEFLVSFYNNEISEKSEIFDDQFSVERPDGSNFTLKIRSTKLEDSAMYFCASSEVYGVNYGYTFGSGTRLTVV.

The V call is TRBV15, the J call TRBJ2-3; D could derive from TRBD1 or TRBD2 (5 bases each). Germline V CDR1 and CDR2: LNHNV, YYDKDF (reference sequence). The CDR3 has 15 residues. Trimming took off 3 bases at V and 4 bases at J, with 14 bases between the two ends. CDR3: CATSRSVGDADTQYF. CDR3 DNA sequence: TGTGCCACCAGCAGGTCGGTGGGGGACGCAGATACGCAGTATTTT.

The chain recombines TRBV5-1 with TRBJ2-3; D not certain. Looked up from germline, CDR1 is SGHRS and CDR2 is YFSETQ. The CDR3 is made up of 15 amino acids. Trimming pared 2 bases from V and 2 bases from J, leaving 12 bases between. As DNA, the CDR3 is TGCGCCAGCAGCTTCTCATCACAGTCCACAGATACGCAGTATTTT. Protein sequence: CASSFSSQSTDTQYF.

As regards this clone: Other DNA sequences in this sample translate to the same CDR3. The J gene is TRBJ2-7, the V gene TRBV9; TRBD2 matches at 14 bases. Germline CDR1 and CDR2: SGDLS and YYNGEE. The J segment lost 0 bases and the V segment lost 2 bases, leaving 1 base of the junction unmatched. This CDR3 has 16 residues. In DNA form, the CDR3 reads TGTGCCAGCAGCGTTGGGACTAGCGGGAGCTCCTACGAGCAGTACTTC. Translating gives CASSVGTSGSSYEQYF.

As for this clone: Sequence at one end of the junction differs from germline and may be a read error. The CDR3 DNA sequence: TGTGCCAGTAGTCTAGAGACCTTAGGAGTCCTCAACTATGGCTACACCTTC. Residues: CASSLETLGVLNYGYTF. The chain recombines TRBV19 with TRBJ1-2; no clear D. Germline V gene lookup returns CDR1 LNHDA and CDR2 SQIVND (reference sequence). The CDR3 totals 17 residues.

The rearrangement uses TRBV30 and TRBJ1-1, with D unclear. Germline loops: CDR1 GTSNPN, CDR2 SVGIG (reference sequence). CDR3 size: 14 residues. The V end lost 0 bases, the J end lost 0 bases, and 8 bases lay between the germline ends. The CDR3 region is CAWSVQVLNTEAFF. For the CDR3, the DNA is TGTGCCTGGAGTGTCCAGGTGTTGAACACTGAAGCTTTCTTT.

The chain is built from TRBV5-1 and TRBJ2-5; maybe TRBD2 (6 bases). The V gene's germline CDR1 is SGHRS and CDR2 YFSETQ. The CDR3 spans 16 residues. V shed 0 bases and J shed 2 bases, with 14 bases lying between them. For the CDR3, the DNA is TGCGCCAGCAGCTTGGGGGCTAGCGTAGCACAAGAGACCCAGTACTTC. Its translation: CASSLGASVAQETQYF. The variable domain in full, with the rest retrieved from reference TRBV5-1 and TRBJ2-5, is KAGVTQTPRYLIKTRGQQVTLSCSPISGHRSVSWYQQTPGQGLQFLFEYFSETQRNKGNFPGRFSGRQFSNSRSEMNVSTLELGDSALYLCASSLGASVAQETQYFGPGTRLLVL.

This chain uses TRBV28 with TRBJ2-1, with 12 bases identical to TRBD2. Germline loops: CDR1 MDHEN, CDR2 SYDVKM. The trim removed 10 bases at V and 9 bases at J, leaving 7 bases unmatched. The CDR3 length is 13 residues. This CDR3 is CAILTSGGSEQFF. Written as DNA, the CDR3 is TGTGCCATCTTGACTAGCGGGGGATCTGAGCAGTTCTTC.

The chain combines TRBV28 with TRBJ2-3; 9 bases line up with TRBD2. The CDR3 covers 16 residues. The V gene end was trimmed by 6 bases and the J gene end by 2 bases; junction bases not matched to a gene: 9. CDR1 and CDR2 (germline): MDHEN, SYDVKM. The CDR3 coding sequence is TGTGCCAGCAGCCAAGCTTCTAGCGGGATCACAGATACGCAGTATTTT. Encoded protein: CASSQASSGITDTQYF. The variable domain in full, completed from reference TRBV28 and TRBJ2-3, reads DVKVTQSSRYLVKRTGEKVFLECVQDMDHENMFWYRQDPGLGLRLIYFSYDVKMKEKGDIPEGYSVSREKKERFSLILESASTNQTSMYLCASSQASSGITDTQYFGPGTRLTVL.

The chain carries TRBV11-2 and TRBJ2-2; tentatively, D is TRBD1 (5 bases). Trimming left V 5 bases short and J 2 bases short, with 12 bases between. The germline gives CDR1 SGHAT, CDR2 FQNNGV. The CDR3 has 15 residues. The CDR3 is CASSPTVFNTGELFF. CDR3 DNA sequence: TGTGCCAGCAGCCCGACAGTATTTAACACCGGGGAGCTGTTTTTT.

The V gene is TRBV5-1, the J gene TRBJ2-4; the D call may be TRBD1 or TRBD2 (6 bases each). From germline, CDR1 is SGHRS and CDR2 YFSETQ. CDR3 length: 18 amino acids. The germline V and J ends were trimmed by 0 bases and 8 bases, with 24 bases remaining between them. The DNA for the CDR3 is TGCGCCAGCAGCTTGGTGGGGGGCCTTATAAACCAGAGAGACATTCAGTACTTC. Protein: CASSLVGGLINQRDIQYF.

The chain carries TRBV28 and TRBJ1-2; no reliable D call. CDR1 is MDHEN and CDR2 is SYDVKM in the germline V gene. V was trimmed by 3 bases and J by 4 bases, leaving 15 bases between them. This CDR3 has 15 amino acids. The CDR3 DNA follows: TGTGCCAGCAGTTTCGAGGAGACCACACCCTATGGCTACACCTTC. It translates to CASSFEETTPYGYTF.

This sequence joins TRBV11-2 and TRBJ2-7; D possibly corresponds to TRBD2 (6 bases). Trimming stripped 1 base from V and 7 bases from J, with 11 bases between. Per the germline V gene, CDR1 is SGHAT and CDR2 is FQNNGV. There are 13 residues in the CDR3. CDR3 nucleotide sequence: TGTGCCAGCAGCTTAGGGGTAGCGGAAGAGCAGTACTTC. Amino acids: CASSLGVAEEQYF.

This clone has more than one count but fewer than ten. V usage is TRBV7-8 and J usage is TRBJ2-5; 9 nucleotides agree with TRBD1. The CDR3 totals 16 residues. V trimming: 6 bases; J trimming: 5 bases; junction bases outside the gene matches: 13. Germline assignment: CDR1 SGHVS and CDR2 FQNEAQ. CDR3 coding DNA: TGTGCCAGCAGTTCACCCTGGACAGGGGCATCCGAGACCCAGTACTTC. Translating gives CASSSPWTGASETQYF.

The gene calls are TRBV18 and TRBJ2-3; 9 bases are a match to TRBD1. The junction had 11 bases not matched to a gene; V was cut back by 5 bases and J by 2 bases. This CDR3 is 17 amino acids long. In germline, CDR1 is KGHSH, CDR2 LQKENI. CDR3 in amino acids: CASSATFGTGNTDTQYF. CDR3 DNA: TGTGCCAGCTCAGCCACTTTTGGGACAGGGAACACAGATACGCAGTATTTT.

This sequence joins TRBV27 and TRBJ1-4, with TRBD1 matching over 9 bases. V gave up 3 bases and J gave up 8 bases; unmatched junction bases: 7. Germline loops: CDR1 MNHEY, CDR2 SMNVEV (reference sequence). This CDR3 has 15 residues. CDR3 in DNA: TGTGCCAGCAGTTTGACTGGACAGGGGTACGAAAAACTGTTTTTT. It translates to CASSLTGQGYEKLFF.

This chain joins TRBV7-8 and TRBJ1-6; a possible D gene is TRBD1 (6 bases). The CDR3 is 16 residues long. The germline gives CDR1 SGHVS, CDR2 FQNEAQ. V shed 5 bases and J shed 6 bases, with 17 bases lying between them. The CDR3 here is CASSPRQGGFNSPLHF. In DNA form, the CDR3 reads TGTGCCAGCAGCCCCCGGCAAGGGGGGTTTAATTCACCCCTCCACTTT.

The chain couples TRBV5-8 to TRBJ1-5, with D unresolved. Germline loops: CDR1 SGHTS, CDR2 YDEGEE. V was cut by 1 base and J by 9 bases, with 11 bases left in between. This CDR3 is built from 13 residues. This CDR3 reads CASSLLRDRPQHF. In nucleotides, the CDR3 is TGTGCCAGCAGCTTGTTGAGGGATCGGCCCCAGCATTTT.

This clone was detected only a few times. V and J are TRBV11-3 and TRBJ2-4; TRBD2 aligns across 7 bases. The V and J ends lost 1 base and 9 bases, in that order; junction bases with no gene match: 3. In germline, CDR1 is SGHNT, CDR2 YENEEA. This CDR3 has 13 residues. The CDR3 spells CASSLGASGIQYF. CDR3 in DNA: TGTGCCAGCAGCTTAGGAGCTAGCGGCATTCAGTACTTC.

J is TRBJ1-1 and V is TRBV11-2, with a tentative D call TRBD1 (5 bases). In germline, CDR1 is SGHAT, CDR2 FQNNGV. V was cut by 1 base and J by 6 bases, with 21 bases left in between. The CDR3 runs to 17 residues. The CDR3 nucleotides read TGTGCCAGCAGCTTAGGTTACAGGTCCATCCACCTCCCTGAAGCTTTCTTT. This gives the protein CASSLGYRSIHLPEAFF.

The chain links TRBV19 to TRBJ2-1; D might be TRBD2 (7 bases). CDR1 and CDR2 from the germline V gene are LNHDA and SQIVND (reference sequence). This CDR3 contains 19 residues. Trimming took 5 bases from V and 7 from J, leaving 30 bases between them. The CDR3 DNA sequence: TGTGCCAGTAGTCGGGCCGGCGGGGGCGAAGCAATGCGGAGGAATGAGCAGTTCTTC. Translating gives CASSRAGGGEAMRRNEQFF.

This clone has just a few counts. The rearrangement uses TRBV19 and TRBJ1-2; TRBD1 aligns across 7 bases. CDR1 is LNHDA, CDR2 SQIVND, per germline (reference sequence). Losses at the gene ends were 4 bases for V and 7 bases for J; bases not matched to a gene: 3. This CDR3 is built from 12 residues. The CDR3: CASSTNRGGYTF. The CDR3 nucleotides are TGTGCCAGTAGTACTAACAGGGGTGGCTACACCTTC.